The 2 T cell receptor beta chains listed next were all sequenced from one sample in a study of blood T cell repertoires in COVID-19. Assay used: immunoSEQ multiplex PCR; TCRdb lists only in-frame clones, some missing. The table has under 150,000 clones, around 80% seen once; the top ten hold 5%. The material sequenced was peripheral blood. These receptors were taken from a woman in her fifties or sixties with acute or convalescent COVID-19.

This clone was recorded a few times. V and J are TRBV9 and TRBJ2-7; 7 nucleotides align to TRBD1. With V trimmed by 2 bases and J by 5 bases, 10 bases remained unmatched. Germline CDR1 SGDLS, CDR2 YYNGEE. The CDR3 length is 15 residues. The CDR3 bases are TGTGCCAGCAGCGTTTCGGGACAGTCCAGGGACGAGCAGTACTTC. Translation gives CASSVSGQSRDEQYF.

The chain recombines TRBV7-9 with TRBJ1-1, with no clear D. The V gene's germline CDR1 is SEHNR and CDR2 FQNEAQ (reference sequence). This CDR3 is built from 13 residues. V was clipped by 9 bases and J by 0 bases, with 11 bases between them. For the CDR3, the DNA is TGTGCCAGTGAAACAGTTATGAACACTGAAGCTTTCTTT. Amino acids: CASETVMNTEAFF.